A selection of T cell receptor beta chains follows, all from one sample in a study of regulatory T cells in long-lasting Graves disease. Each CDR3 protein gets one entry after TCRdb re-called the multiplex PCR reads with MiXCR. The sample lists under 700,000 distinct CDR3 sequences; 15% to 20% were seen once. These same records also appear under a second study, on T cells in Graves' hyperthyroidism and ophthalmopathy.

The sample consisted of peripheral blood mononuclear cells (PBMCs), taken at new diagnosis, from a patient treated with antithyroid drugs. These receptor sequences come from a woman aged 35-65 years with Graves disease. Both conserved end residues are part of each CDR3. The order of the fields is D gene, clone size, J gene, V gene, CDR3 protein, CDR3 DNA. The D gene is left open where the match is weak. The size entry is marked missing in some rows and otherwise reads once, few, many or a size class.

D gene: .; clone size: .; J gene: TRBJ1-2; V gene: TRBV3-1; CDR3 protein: CASSSCYGYTF; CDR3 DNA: TGTGCCAGCAGCAGCTGCTATGGCTACACCTTC
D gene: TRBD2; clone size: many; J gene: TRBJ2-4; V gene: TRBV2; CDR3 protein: CASSNQRGGIGNIQYF; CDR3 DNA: TGTGCCAGCAGTAATCAGCGGGGGGGCATCGGGAACATTCAGTACTTC
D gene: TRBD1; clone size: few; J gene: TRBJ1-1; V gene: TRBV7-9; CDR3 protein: CASSPSGGTLNTEAFF; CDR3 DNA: TGTGCCAGCAGCCCGTCAGGGGGCACCCTGAACACTGAAGCTTTCTTT
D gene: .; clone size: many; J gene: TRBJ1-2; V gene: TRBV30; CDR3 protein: CAWSVRRQQDYGYTF; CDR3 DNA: TGTGCCTGGAGTGTAAGGAGACAGCAAGACTATGGCTACACCTTC
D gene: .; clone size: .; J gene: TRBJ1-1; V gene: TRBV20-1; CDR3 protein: CSAYRGSIPNTETFF; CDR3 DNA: TGCAGTGCCTACCGAGGATCCATACCGAACACTGAAACTTTCTTT
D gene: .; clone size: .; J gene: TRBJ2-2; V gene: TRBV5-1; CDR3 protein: CASSLAGGGIGWELFF; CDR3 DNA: TGCGCCAGCAGCTTGGCCGGTGGGGGCATCGGCTGGGAGCTGTTTTTT
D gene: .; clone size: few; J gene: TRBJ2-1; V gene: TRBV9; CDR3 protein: CASSVESKADNEQFF; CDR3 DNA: TGTGCCAGCAGCGTAGAGTCAAAGGCCGACAATGAGCAGTTCTTC
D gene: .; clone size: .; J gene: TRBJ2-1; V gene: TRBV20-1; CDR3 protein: CSARGRNNEQFF; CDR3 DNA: TGCAGTGCTAGGGGCCGCAACAATGAGCAGTTCTTC
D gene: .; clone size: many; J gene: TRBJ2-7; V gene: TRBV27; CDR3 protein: CASSFVGSLGYEQYF; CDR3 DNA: TGTGCCAGCAGTTTTGTCGGGAGCCTCGGCTACGAGCAGTACTTC
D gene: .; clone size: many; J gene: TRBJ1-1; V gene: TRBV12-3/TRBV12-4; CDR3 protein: CASSLPQGFNTEAFF; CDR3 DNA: TGTGCCAGCAGTTTGCCACAGGGTTTCAACACTGAAGCTTTCTTT
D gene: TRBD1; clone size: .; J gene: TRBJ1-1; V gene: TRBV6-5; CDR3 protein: CASSYPGTGNEAFF; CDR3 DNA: TGTGCCAGCAGTTACCCAGGGACAGGGAATGAAGCTTTCTTT
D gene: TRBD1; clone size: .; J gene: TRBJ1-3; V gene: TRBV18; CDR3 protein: CASSRPGQGRSGNTIYF; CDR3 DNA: TGTGCCAGCTCGCGACCGGGACAGGGGCGGTCTGGAAACACCATATATTTT
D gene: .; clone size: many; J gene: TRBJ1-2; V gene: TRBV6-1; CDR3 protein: CASSEAGGPLYGYTF; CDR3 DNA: TGTGCCAGCAGTGAAGCAGGGGGGCCACTCTATGGCTACACCTTC
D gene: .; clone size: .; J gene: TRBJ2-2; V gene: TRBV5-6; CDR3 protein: CASRGLGVTANTGELFF; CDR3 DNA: TGTGCCAGCAGGGGATTAGGCGTTACAGCGAACACCGGGGAGCTGTTTTTT
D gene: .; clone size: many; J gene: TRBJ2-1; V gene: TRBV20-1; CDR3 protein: CSASRDGEPNEQFF; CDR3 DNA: TGCAGTGCAAGCCGGGACGGCGAGCCCAATGAGCAGTTCTTC
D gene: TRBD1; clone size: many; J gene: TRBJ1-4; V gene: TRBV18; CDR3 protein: CASSPGTGDEKLFF; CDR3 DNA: TGTGCCAGCTCACCCGGGACAGGGGATGAAAAACTGTTTTTT
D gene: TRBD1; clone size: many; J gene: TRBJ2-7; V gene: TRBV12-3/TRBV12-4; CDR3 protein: CASSRQGDEQYF; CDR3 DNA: TGTGCCAGCAGTCGACAGGGGGACGAGCAGTACTTC
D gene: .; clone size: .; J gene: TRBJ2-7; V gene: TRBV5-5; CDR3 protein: CASSLEGGGVGYEQYF; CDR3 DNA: TGTGCCAGCAGCTTGGAAGGGGGAGGAGTAGGCTACGAGCAGTACTTC
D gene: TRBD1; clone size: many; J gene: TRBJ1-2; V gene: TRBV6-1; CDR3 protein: CASETGLDYGYTF; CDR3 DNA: TGTGCCAGTGAGACAGGGTTGGACTATGGCTACACCTTC
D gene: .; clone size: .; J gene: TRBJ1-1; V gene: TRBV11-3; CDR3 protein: CASSLALGGEEDTEAFF; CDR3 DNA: TGTGCCAGTAGCTTAGCCCTGGGGGGAGAAGAGGACACTGAAGCTTTCTTT
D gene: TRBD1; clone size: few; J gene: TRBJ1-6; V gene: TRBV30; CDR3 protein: CAWSAGTGGSPLHF; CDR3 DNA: TGTGCCTGGAGTGCCGGGACAGGGGGTTCACCCCTCCACTTT
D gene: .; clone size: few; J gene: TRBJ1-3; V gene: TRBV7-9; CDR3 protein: CASKPFSGNTIYF; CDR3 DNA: TGTGCCAGCAAGCCTTTCTCTGGAAACACCATATATTTT
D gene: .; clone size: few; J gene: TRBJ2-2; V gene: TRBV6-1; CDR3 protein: CASRIRDTGELFF; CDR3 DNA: TGTGCCAGCAGGATCAGGGATACCGGGGAGCTGTTTTTT
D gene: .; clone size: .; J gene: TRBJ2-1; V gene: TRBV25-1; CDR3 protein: CASSEPSAHEQFF; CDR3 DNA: TGTGCCAGCAGTGAACCTAGCGCCCATGAGCAGTTCTTC
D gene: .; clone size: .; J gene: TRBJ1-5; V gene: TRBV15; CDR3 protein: CATSPPPGLYSNQPQHF; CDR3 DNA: TGTGCCACCAGCCCGCCGCCAGGGCTCTATAGCAATCAGCCCCAGCATTTT
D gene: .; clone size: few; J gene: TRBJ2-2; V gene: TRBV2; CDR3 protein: CASSELLVGGELFF; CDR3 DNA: TGTGCCAGCAGTGAACTACTAGTGGGGGGGGAGCTGTTTTTT
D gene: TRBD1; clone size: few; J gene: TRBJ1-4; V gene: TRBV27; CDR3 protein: CASSPTHPGQQTTNEKLFF; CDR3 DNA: TGTGCCAGCAGTCCCACCCACCCGGGACAGCAAACAACTAATGAAAAACTGTTTTTT
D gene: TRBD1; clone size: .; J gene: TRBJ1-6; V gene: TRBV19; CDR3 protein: CASSIRTGSSYNSPLHF; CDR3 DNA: TGTGCCAGTAGTATCCGGACAGGAAGCTCCTATAATTCACCCCTCCACTTT
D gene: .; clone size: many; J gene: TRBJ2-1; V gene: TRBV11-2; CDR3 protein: CASSLSQDEQFF; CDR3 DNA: TGTGCCAGCAGCCTATCCCAGGATGAGCAGTTCTTC
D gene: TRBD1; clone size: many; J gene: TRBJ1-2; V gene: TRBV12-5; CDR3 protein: CASGWTGYGYTF; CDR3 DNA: TGTGCTAGTGGTTGGACAGGCTATGGCTACACCTTC
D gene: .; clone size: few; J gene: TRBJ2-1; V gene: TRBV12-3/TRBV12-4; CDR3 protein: CASSSVAGASGEQFF; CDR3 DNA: TGTGCCAGCAGTTCCGTCGCAGGGGCCAGCGGTGAGCAGTTCTTC
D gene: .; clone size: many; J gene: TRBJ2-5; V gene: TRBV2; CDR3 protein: CATTSTGARETQYF; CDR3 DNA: TGTGCCACCACGTCGACAGGTGCCAGAGAGACCCAGTACTTC
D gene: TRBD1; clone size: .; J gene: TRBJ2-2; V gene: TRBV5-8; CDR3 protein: CASSSYRGIGELFF; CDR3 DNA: TGTGCCAGCAGTTCATACAGGGGTATCGGGGAGCTGTTTTTT
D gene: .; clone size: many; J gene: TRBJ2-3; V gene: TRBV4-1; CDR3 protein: CASSQAPIVVTDTQYF; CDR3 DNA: TGCGCCAGCAGCCAAGCCCCCATTGTAGTCACAGATACGCAGTATTTT
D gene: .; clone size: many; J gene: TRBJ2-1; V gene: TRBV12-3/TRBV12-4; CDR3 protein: CASSPDGGEQFF; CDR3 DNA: TGTGCCAGCAGTCCCGACGGGGGTGAGCAGTTCTTC
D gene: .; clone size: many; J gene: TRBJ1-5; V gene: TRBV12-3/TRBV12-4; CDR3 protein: CASTQTLNQPQHF; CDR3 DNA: TGTGCCAGCACCCAGACCCTCAATCAGCCCCAGCATTTT
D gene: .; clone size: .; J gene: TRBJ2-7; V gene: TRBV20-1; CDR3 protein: CSSGASSYEQYF; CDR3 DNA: TGCAGTTCAGGGGCTAGCTCCTACGAGCAATACTTC
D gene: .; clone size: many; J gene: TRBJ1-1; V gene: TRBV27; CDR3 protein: CASSYRSTPTEAFF; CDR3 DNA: TGTGCCAGCAGTTATCGGTCTACCCCCACTGAAGCTTTCTTT
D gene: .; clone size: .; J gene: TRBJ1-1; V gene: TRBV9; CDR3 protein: CASSGLGRRGAFF; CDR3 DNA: TGTGCCAGCAGCGGTTTGGGCCGACGTGGCGCTTTCTTT
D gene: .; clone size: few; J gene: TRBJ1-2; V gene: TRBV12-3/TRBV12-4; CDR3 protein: CASSPSWGASGYTF; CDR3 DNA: TGTGCCAGCAGTCCCTCCTGGGGGGCAAGTGGCTACACCTTC
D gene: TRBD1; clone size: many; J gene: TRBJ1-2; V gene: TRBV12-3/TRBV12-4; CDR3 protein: CAITTKTGGAGGYTF; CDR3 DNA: TGTGCCATCACTACTAAGACAGGGGGCGCAGGAGGCTACACCTTC
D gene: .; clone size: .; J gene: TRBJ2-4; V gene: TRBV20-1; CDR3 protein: CSVGGLSKNIQYF; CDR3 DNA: TGCAGTGTTGGAGGGTTGAGCAAAAACATTCAGTACTTC
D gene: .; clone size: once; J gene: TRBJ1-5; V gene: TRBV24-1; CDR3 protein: CATSESFQNSNQPQHF; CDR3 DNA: TGTGCCACCAGTGAGAGTTTCCAAAATAGCAATCAGCCCCAGCATTTT
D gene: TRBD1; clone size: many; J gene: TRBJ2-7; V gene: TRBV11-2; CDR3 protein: CASSGLRDRGYEQYF; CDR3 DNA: TGTGCCAGCAGCGGACTCCGGGACAGGGGCTACGAGCAGTACTTC
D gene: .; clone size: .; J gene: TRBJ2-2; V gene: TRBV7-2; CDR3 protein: CASSYQNPSEAGELFF; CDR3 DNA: TGTGCCAGCAGCTACCAAAATCCTAGCGAAGCCGGGGAGCTGTTTTTT
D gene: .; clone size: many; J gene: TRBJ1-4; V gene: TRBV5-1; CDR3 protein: CASSLTVYREKLFF; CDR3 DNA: TGCGCCAGCAGCTTGACGGTTTATAGGGAAAAACTGTTTTTT
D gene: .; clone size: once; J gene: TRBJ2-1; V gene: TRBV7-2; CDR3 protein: CASSLGRIAVGGHNEQFF; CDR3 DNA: TGTGCCAGCAGCTTAGGGAGGATAGCGGTGGGGGGACACAATGAGCAGTTCTTC
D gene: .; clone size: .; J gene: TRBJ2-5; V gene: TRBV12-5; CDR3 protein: CASRKQGRGTQYF; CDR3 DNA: TGTGCTAGTAGAAAACAGGGACGAGGGACCCAGTACTTC
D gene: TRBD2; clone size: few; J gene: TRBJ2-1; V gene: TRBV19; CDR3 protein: CASSKTGTSFNEQFF; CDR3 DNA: TGTGCCAGTAGTAAAACCGGGACTAGCTTCAATGAGCAGTTCTTC
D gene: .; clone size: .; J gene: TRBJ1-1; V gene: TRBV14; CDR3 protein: CASSHTRGTEAFF; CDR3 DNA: TGTGCCAGCAGCCACACGAGGGGGACTGAAGCTTTCTTT
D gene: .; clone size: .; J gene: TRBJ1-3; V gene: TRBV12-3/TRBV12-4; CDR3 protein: CASSPFGEAGNTIYF; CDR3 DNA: TGTGCCAGCAGTCCCTTTGGGGAGGCTGGAAACACCATATATTTT